This T cell receptor beta chain was sequenced for a study of blood T cell repertoires in COVID-19 (dated by TCRdb to the early 2020s). For context, the study as a whole: The collaborator samples originated in the United States, Italy and Spain and spanned the acute and convalescent phases of COVID-19. The prospective study material was composed of cDNA or gDNA derived from T cells, B-cell-depleted T cells, or PBMCs. Subjects who had been exposed to COVID-19, were actively infected with it, or had recovered from it provided the deeply sampled blood TCRbeta repertoires that made up the dataset. A freely available public database, intended as a resource for researchers studying the immune response to SARS-CoV-2, is where the repertoires were released. Samples came from the ongoing ImmuneRACE study (first 160 participants) plus 1,254 subjects from 6 global collaborators. Sample metadata almost always included a de-identified subject ID, COVID-19 status, age in years and sex. Where available, HLA class I and class II types were obtained from metadata supplied by the sample provider rather than from assay-based typing.

The germline V gene (reference sequence) supplies CDR1 SEHNR and CDR2 FQNEAQ. The CDR3 has 15 amino acids, counting the end cysteine and phenylalanine. The read is trimmed to its CDR3 DNA, 45 bases read in frame from base 1. Trimming takes 6 bases off V and 3 bases off J; junction bases not matched to a gene: 5. Each collaborating institution followed its own protocols to collect whole blood in K2EDTA tubes. For TCRbeta analysis, collaborators shipped samples in one of three forms: frozen whole blood, isolated PBMCs, or DNA extracted from either of those sample types. This clone qualifies as medium-sized (0.01 to 0.1%). Its recognized antigen is unknown. No much larger clonotype is one base removed from it; base qualities were not supplied. TCRbeta CDR3 regions were amplified from genomic DNA by means of the immunoSEQ Assay, a bias-controlled multiplex PCR. The authors' pipeline ran thus. The number of nucleated cells in each sample was estimated by amplification of reference gene primers within the assay. To quantify the absolute abundance of each unique TCRbeta CDR3 rearrangement, sequence reads were collapsed and filtered. For each sample, productive Simpson clonality was calculated as the square root of Simpson's diversity index across productive rearrangements. Imported from immuneACCESS, the table was reduced by TCRdb to in-frame sequences with V and J called. These copies leave out some clones; in studies compared against another copy, an unresolved V gene accounts for under half, and the cause of the remainder is not known. V, J and clone size were drawn from that table, and D and trimming were deduced from the DNA. The sample table holds 25,000 to 30,000 clones, of which roughly nine tenths were seen once. Around 17% of the sample is taken by the ten largest.

Points the paper makes about the study in general: The amount of clinical and demographic metadata varied by source and participant and was provided uncurated.

Material for sequencing was peripheral blood. This receptor chain uses TRBV7-9 and TRBJ2-6; 7 junctional bases match TRBD1. The TCR originated in a human donor in a cohort sampled during active COVID-19. The CDR3 amino acid sequence is: CASRQHRGGANVLTF. In nucleotides, the sequence is TGTGCCAGCAGGCAACACAGGGGTGGGGCCAACGTCCTGACTTTC.